The rows below give T cell receptor beta chains drawn from one sample of a study of T-cell memory formation after mild COVID-19. TCRdb ran MiXCR on the 5' RACE reads and lists one entry per CDR3 protein. There are a few hundred thousand distinct CDR3 sequences in the sample; 20% to 25% occur only once, and roughly a fifth lies in the top ten. Source material: PBMCs or a T cell subset sorted from them (not recorded which). The receptors here all came from a man younger than 35 who had mild COVID-19 (a few samples of this study predate the infection). Cell type and time point are not known. Both conserved end residues are part of each CDR3. Each record gives: CDR3 DNA, CDR3 protein, clone size, D gene, J gene, V gene. D genes are given only for firm matches. Clone size is stated in some rows and not others, as once, few, many or a class when expanded.

CDR3 DNA: TGTGCTAGCAGCTTAGTGGGACACACCGGGGAGCTGTTTTTT
CDR3 protein: CASSLVGHTGELFF
clone size: NA
D gene: NA
J gene: TRBJ2-2
V gene: TRBV7-7

CDR3 DNA: TGTGTCAGCAGGCCGGTCTGGGGACAGGCATATGGCTACACCTTC
CDR3 protein: CVSRPVWGQAYGYTF
clone size: NA
D gene: TRBD1
J gene: TRBJ1-2
V gene: TRBV28

CDR3 DNA: TGTGCCAGCTCACCCACGACAGGGAACTATAATTCACCCCTCCACTTT
CDR3 protein: CASSPTTGNYNSPLHF
clone size: few
D gene: TRBD1
J gene: TRBJ1-6
V gene: TRBV18

CDR3 DNA: TGCGCCAGCAGCTTGGAAACCCAAGAGACCCAGTACTTC
CDR3 protein: CASSLETQETQYF
clone size: NA
D gene: NA
J gene: TRBJ2-5
V gene: TRBV5-1

CDR3 DNA: TGTGCCAGCAGTGCCCCGGGACACTATGGCTACACCTTC
CDR3 protein: CASSAPGHYGYTF
clone size: NA
D gene: NA
J gene: TRBJ1-2
V gene: TRBV6-5

CDR3 DNA: TGTGCCAGCAGTGCAACCTACAGAGGCTACTCTGGGGCCAACGTCCTGACTTTC
CDR3 protein: CASSATYRGYSGANVLTF
clone size: NA
D gene: NA
J gene: TRBJ2-6
V gene: TRBV12-3/TRBV12-4

CDR3 DNA: TGTGCCAGCAGCTTTTCACTTGGTAGCGGCAATCAGCCCCAGCATTTT
CDR3 protein: CASSFSLGSGNQPQHF
clone size: few
D gene: NA
J gene: TRBJ1-5
V gene: TRBV7-2

CDR3 DNA: TGTGCCACGGCAGGGGGCTGGGCAGATACGCAGTATTTT
CDR3 protein: CATAGGWADTQYF
clone size: NA
D gene: TRBD1
J gene: TRBJ2-3
V gene: TRBV10-3

CDR3 DNA: TGCAGCGTCGGCCCTCCGAACACCGGGGAGCTGTTTTTT
CDR3 protein: CSVGPPNTGELFF
clone size: NA
D gene: NA
J gene: TRBJ2-2
V gene: TRBV29-1

CDR3 DNA: TGTGCCACCCTACCTCGGGGCGGGGGAGGAGATACGCAGTATTTT
CDR3 protein: CATLPRGGGGDTQYF
clone size: few
D gene: TRBD2
J gene: TRBJ2-3
V gene: TRBV7-8

CDR3 DNA: TGTGCCAGCAGCGCCACGACAGGGGGCGATCAGCCCCAGCATTTT
CDR3 protein: CASSATTGGDQPQHF
clone size: once
D gene: TRBD1
J gene: TRBJ1-5
V gene: TRBV28

CDR3 DNA: TGTGCCAGTAGTATAGATCGCAAGCAGCCCCAGCATTTT
CDR3 protein: CASSIDRKQPQHF
clone size: few
D gene: NA
J gene: TRBJ1-5
V gene: TRBV19

CDR3 DNA: TGTGCCAGCAGCGCTCAGGGGGGAACCACTGAAGCTTTCTTT
CDR3 protein: CASSAQGGTTEAFF
clone size: NA
D gene: TRBD1
J gene: TRBJ1-1
V gene: TRBV9

CDR3 DNA: TGTGCCAGCAGCTTAGAATCACAGGGTCATTATCAGCCCCAGCATTTT
CDR3 protein: CASSLESQGHYQPQHF
clone size: many
D gene: NA
J gene: TRBJ1-5
V gene: TRBV7-2

CDR3 DNA: TGCGCCAGCAGTTCCACCCTGGGGCAGGGGGCTACTGGCTACACCTTC
CDR3 protein: CASSSTLGQGATGYTF
clone size: NA
D gene: TRBD1
J gene: TRBJ1-2
V gene: TRBV5-1

CDR3 DNA: TGCGCCAGCAGCCCCGGGACAAGTTACACCGGGGAGCTGTTTTTT
CDR3 protein: CASSPGTSYTGELFF
clone size: few
D gene: NA
J gene: TRBJ2-2
V gene: TRBV5-1

CDR3 DNA: TGCGCCAGCAGCCACGCTCCCGGGACAGGGGGTTTCGAGCAGTACTTC
CDR3 protein: CASSHAPGTGGFEQYF
clone size: NA
D gene: TRBD1
J gene: TRBJ2-7
V gene: TRBV4-1

CDR3 DNA: TGCGCCAGCAGCTTGGAGCTGTCACGAGATACGCAGTATTTT
CDR3 protein: CASSLELSRDTQYF
clone size: few
D gene: NA
J gene: TRBJ2-3
V gene: TRBV5-1

CDR3 DNA: TGTGCCAGCAGCTTCTTCGTTGAGGAGCAGAACACCTGGGAGCTGTTTTTT
CDR3 protein: CASSFFVEEQNTWELFF
clone size: NA
D gene: NA
J gene: TRBJ2-2
V gene: TRBV11-2

CDR3 DNA: TGCGCCAGCAGCCACACCGAACCTCGGGGTGGCTACACCTTC
CDR3 protein: CASSHTEPRGGYTF
clone size: few
D gene: NA
J gene: TRBJ1-2
V gene: TRBV4-3

CDR3 DNA: TGTGCCAGCAGCTTAACCGACAGATCCTACGAGCAGTACTTC
CDR3 protein: CASSLTDRSYEQYF
clone size: few
D gene: NA
J gene: TRBJ2-7
V gene: TRBV7-2

CDR3 DNA: TGTGCCAGCAGTCTTATACAGGGGGCAGGCGGCTACACCTTC
CDR3 protein: CASSLIQGAGGYTF
clone size: once
D gene: TRBD1
J gene: TRBJ1-2
V gene: TRBV12-3/TRBV12-4

CDR3 DNA: TGTGCCAGCAGCTTGGATCAGGGCTACGAGCAGTACTTC
CDR3 protein: CASSLDQGYEQYF
clone size: NA
D gene: NA
J gene: TRBJ2-7
V gene: TRBV5-4

CDR3 DNA: TGCGCCAGCAGACACGTTGGGAGGGAGGCAGATACGCAGTATTTT
CDR3 protein: CASRHVGREADTQYF
clone size: few
D gene: TRBD2
J gene: TRBJ2-3
V gene: TRBV4-1

CDR3 DNA: TGTGCCAGCAGCCAAGATTACGCCGGTCGAACGCAGTATTTT
CDR3 protein: CASSQDYAGRTQYF
clone size: NA
D gene: NA
J gene: TRBJ2-3
V gene: TRBV3-1

CDR3 DNA: TGTGCCAGCAGCCAGTACAGCACAGATACGCAGTATTTT
CDR3 protein: CASSQYSTDTQYF
clone size: few
D gene: NA
J gene: TRBJ2-3
V gene: TRBV4-2

CDR3 DNA: TGTGCCAGCAGTTACGGTTACAATGAGCAGTTCTTC
CDR3 protein: CASSYGYNEQFF
clone size: few
D gene: NA
J gene: TRBJ2-1
V gene: TRBV6-2/TRBV6-3

CDR3 DNA: TGTGCCAGCAGAGCGAGATTGTATGCTTTCTTT
CDR3 protein: CASRARLYAFF
clone size: few
D gene: NA
J gene: TRBJ1-1
V gene: TRBV28

CDR3 DNA: TGCAGCGTTGAAACTAGCGGGGCCCGCACAGATACGCAGTATTTT
CDR3 protein: CSVETSGARTDTQYF
clone size: NA
D gene: TRBD2
J gene: TRBJ2-3
V gene: TRBV29-1

CDR3 DNA: TGTGCCAGCAGCGCCACCGGGCGACCCTACGAGCAGTACTTC
CDR3 protein: CASSATGRPYEQYF
clone size: few
D gene: NA
J gene: TRBJ2-7
V gene: TRBV7-2

CDR3 DNA: TGTGCCAGCAGCTCGGTAGGGGGTTCGAGCACAGATACGCAGTATTTT
CDR3 protein: CASSSVGGSSTDTQYF
clone size: few
D gene: NA
J gene: TRBJ2-3
V gene: TRBV7-3

CDR3 DNA: TGTGCCAGCAGTTCGGGGGAGAGTTCACCCCTCCACTTT
CDR3 protein: CASSSGESSPLHF
clone size: NA
D gene: NA
J gene: TRBJ1-6
V gene: TRBV6-5

CDR3 DNA: TGTGCCAGCAGCCAAGACGGAGGCTCTGGAGAGACCCAGTACTTC
CDR3 protein: CASSQDGGSGETQYF
clone size: few
D gene: NA
J gene: TRBJ2-5
V gene: TRBV4-2

CDR3 DNA: TGTGCCAGTAGTATGCTTAATGAGCAGTTCTTC
CDR3 protein: CASSMLNEQFF
clone size: NA
D gene: NA
J gene: TRBJ2-1
V gene: TRBV19

CDR3 DNA: TGTGCCAGCAGCTTGTCGGACGGCGGGGAGCTGTTTTTT
CDR3 protein: CASSLSDGGELFF
clone size: few
D gene: NA
J gene: TRBJ2-2
V gene: TRBV11-3

CDR3 DNA: TGCGCCAGCAGCTTGTCCCAGGGGTTGCAGACCCAGTACTTC
CDR3 protein: CASSLSQGLQTQYF
clone size: NA
D gene: NA
J gene: TRBJ2-5
V gene: TRBV5-1

CDR3 DNA: TGTGCCAGCAGCTTCTCCGGGGGACGGAACTACAATGAGCAGTTCTTC
CDR3 protein: CASSFSGGRNYNEQFF
clone size: NA
D gene: NA
J gene: TRBJ2-1
V gene: TRBV11-3

CDR3 DNA: TGTGCCAGCAGTCCTGGACAGTTTGGAGATGAGCAGTTCTTC
CDR3 protein: CASSPGQFGDEQFF
clone size: NA
D gene: NA
J gene: TRBJ2-1
V gene: TRBV7-3

CDR3 DNA: TGTGCCAGCAGTCCATCGGACACCAATGAGCAGTTCTTC
CDR3 protein: CASSPSDTNEQFF
clone size: few
D gene: NA
J gene: TRBJ2-1
V gene: TRBV28

CDR3 DNA: TGCGCCAGCAGCGGACTAGCGGGGGGCGCAGATACGCAGTATTTT
CDR3 protein: CASSGLAGGADTQYF
clone size: NA
D gene: TRBD2
J gene: TRBJ2-3
V gene: TRBV5-1

CDR3 DNA: TGTGCCAGCAGTAAGGGACAGCCTAATTCACCCCTCCACTTT
CDR3 protein: CASSKGQPNSPLHF
clone size: NA
D gene: TRBD1
J gene: TRBJ1-6
V gene: TRBV6-6

CDR3 DNA: TGTGCCAGCAGGGGGGGGACAGGGTTTTACAATGAGCAGTTCTTC
CDR3 protein: CASRGGTGFYNEQFF
clone size: few
D gene: TRBD1
J gene: TRBJ2-1
V gene: TRBV6-5

CDR3 DNA: TGCGCCAGCAGCTCGAGTGGGACAGATGAAAAACTGTTTTTT
CDR3 protein: CASSSSGTDEKLFF
clone size: NA
D gene: TRBD1
J gene: TRBJ1-4
V gene: TRBV5-1

CDR3 DNA: TGTGCCAGCAACCTCGGACGAGGACACGAGCAGTACTTC
CDR3 protein: CASNLGRGHEQYF
clone size: few
D gene: NA
J gene: TRBJ2-7
V gene: TRBV6-2/TRBV6-3

CDR3 DNA: TGTGCCAGCTCACCTACAACAAACACCGGGGAGCTGTTTTTT
CDR3 protein: CASSPTTNTGELFF
clone size: few
D gene: NA
J gene: TRBJ2-2
V gene: TRBV18

CDR3 DNA: TGTGCCAGCAGTCACGGGGGGACAGGGATAGGCTACGAGCAGTACTTC
CDR3 protein: CASSHGGTGIGYEQYF
clone size: few
D gene: TRBD1
J gene: TRBJ2-7
V gene: TRBV6-5

CDR3 DNA: TGTGCCAGCAGTTACGGGGGCCGACCCCCAAGGCCCCAGCATTTT
CDR3 protein: CASSYGGRPPRPQHF
clone size: few
D gene: NA
J gene: TRBJ1-5
V gene: TRBV6-2/TRBV6-3

CDR3 DNA: TGTGCCAGCAGCGTAGACCTACTAGCGGGGGGGCACAATGAGCAGTTCTTC
CDR3 protein: CASSVDLLAGGHNEQFF
clone size: few
D gene: TRBD2
J gene: TRBJ2-1
V gene: TRBV9

CDR3 DNA: TGCGCCAGCAGCCAATTACAGGGGCCCCAGCATTTT
CDR3 protein: CASSQLQGPQHF
clone size: few
D gene: NA
J gene: TRBJ1-5
V gene: TRBV4-1

CDR3 DNA: TGTGCCAGCAGCCCCAGAGCGGGGCGAGAGACCAAGTACTTC
CDR3 protein: CASSPRAGRETKYF
clone size: NA
D gene: TRBD2
J gene: TRBJ2-5
V gene: TRBV11-2

CDR3 DNA: TGCGCCAGCAGTAGTCTCTGGGGTTCCAATGAGCAGTTCTTC
CDR3 protein: CASSSLWGSNEQFF
clone size: many
D gene: NA
J gene: TRBJ2-1
V gene: TRBV5-1